This T cell receptor (beta chain) appears in the sequencing data of a study of T-cell reconstitution after alpha-beta-depleted transplantation in children. This clonotype was seen repeatedly, ten times or more. A library of TCRbeta sequences, prepared with unique molecular identifiers, was generated. TCRdb independently ran MiXCR on the PCR reads; one entry per CDR3 protein. The sample holds 100,000 to 120,000 distinct CDR3 sequences, about 9.4% seen once. Sequencing used PBMCs from the stem cell graft donor, obtained from the stem cell graft. The source of this sequence is a human donor who donated a stem cell graft to a child with acute lymphoblastic leukemia.

The CDR3 protein is CASSQDQGYTQYF. CDR3 DNA: TGCGCCAGCAGCCAAGATCAGGGCTACACCCAGTACTTC. V is TRBV4-3 and J is TRBJ2-5; weak D call: TRBD1 (5 bases). The V and J ends lost 0 bases and 8 bases respectively, with 10 bases between them. CDR3 length equals 13 residues. CDR1 is LGHNA, CDR2 YSLEER, per germline.